This T cell receptor beta chain comes out of a study of cytomegalovirus exposure and HLA in healthy donors. A multiplex PCR was run with 60 Vbeta primers and 13 Jbeta primers. Data came from immunoSEQ multiplex PCR; TCRdb stores just in-frame clones and leaves some out. The repertoire holds about 93,000 clones, around 76% seen once, with 0.57% in the top ten. The germline V gene has CDR1 SEHNR and CDR2 FQNEAQ (reference sequence). The CDR3 loop spans 14 amino acids. With 5 bases removed from V and 0 bases from J, the gap between germline ends came to 10 bases. The chain has TRBV7-9 and TRBJ1-1; D not certain. The TCR sequence derives from a young man in good health and CMV-seronegative. The sequenced sample was PBMCs. CDR3 coding DNA: TGTGCCAGCAGCCGTCCTCAGATGAACACTGAAGCTTTCTTT. It specifies CASSRPQMNTEAFF.